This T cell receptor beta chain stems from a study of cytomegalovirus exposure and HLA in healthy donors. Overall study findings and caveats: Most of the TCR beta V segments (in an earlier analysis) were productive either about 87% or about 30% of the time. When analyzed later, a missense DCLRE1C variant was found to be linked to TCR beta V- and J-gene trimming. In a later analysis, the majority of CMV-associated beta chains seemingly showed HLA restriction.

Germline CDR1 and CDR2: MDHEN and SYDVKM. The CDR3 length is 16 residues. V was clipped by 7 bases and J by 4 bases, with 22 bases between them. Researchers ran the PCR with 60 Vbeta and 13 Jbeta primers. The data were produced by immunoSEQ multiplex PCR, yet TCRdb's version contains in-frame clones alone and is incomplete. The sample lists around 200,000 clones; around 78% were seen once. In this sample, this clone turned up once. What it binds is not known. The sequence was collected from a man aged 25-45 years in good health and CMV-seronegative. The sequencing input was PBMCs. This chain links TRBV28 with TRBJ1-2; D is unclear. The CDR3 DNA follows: TGTGCCAGCACTCAAAGCCTAGGCAGTCGGATCTATGGCTACACCTTC. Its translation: CASTQSLGSRIYGYTF.